Below, one T cell receptor (beta chain) is given with its context. Its antigen is as yet unknown. The data were taken from a study of shared clonotypes between healthy human individuals. Regarding the study as a whole: Naive CD4 clonotypes were shared across a handful of donors at 5% to 6%.

TCRdb keeps only in-frame clones here, not all; method: immunoSEQ multiplex PCR. The sample holds over 2 million clones; around 93% are singletons and the top ten take approximately 0.39%. All donors qualified as healthy HIV-negative adults and had experienced no recent acute infections or vaccinations. From germline, CDR1 is WNHNN and CDR2 SYGVQD (reference sequence). The V end lost 10 bases, the J end lost 14 bases, and 12 bases lay between the germline ends. CDR3 length equals 10 residues. The receptor's source is a man between 18 and 35 years old in good health. Some clones in this sample may be carry-over from other donors' samples. The specimen sequenced was naive CD4+ T cells from PBMCs. Sample subset: CD45RA+ positively selected. The genes are TRBV10-1 and TRBJ1-6; D is uncertain. The CDR3 sequence is CATHLPTLHF. The DNA for the CDR3 is TGCGCCACCCACCTCCCCACCCTCCACTTT.